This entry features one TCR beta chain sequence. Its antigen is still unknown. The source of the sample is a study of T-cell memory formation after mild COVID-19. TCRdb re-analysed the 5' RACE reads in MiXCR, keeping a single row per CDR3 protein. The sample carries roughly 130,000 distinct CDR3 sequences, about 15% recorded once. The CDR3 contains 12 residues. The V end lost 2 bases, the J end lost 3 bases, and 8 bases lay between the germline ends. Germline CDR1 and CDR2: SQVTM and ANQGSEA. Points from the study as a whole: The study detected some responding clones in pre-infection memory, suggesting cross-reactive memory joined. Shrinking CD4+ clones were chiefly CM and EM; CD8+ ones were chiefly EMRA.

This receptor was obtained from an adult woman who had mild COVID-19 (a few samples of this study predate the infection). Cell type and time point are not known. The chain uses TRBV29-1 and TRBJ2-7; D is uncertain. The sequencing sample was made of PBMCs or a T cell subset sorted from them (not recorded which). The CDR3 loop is CSVETIDYEQYF. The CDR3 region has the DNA TGCAGCGTTGAAACTATTGACTACGAGCAGTACTTC.